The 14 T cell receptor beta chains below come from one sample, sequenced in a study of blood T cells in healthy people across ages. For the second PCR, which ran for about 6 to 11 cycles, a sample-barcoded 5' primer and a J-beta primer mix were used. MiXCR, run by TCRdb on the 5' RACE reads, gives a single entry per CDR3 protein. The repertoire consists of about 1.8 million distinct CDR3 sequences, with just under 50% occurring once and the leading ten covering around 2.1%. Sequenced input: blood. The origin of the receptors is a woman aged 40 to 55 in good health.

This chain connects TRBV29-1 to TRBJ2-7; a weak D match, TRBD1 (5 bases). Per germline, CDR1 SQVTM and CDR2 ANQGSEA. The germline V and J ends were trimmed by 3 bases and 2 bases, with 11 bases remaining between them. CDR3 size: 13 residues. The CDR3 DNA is TGCAGCGTTGAGGCGCCGGACACCTACGAGCAGTACTTC. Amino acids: CSVEAPDTYEQYF.

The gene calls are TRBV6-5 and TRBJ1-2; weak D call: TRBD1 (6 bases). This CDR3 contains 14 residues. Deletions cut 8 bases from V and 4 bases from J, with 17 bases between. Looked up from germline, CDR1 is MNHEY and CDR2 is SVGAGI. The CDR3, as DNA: TGTGCCAGCGGAACGATTGGGGGGGCCTATGGCTACACCTTC. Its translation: CASGTIGGAYGYTF.

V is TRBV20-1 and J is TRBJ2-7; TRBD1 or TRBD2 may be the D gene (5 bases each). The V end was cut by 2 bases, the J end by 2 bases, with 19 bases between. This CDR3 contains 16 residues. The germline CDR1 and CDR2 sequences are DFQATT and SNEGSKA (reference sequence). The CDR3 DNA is TGCAGTGCTAGAACGGGGACCACAAAAAATCCCTACGAGCAGTACTTC. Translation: CSARTGTTKNPYEQYF.

Here the CDR3 reads CASSLGFAGVTVFEQYF. DNA for the CDR3: TGTGCCAGCAGCTTAGGATTTGCGGGGGTCACGGTATTTGAGCAGTACTTC. V and J are TRBV7-2 and TRBJ2-5, with 7 positions matching TRBD2. Germline V gives CDR1 SGHTA, CDR2 FQGNSA. The V gene end was trimmed by 1 base and the J gene end by 11 bases; junction bases not matched to a gene: 19. The CDR3 spans 17 residues.

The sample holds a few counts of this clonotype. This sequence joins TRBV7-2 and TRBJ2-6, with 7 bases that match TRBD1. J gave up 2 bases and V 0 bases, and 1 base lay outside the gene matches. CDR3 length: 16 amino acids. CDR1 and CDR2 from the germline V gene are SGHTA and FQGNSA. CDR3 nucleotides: TGTGCCAGCAGCTTAGCTGACAGGGCTGGGGCCAACGTCCTGACTTTC. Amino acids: CASSLADRAGANVLTF.

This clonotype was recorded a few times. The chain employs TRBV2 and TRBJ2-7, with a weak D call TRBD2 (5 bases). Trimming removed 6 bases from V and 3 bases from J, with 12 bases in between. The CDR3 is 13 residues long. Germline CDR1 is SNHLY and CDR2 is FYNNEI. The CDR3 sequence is CASSTDGVYEQYF. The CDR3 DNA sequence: TGTGCCAGCAGCACGGACGGGGTCTACGAGCAGTACTTC.

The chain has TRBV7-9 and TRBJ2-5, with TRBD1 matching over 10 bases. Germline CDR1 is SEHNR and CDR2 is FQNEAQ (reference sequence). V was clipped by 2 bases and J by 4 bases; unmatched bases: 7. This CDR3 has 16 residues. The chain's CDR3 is CASSLRQGANRETQYF. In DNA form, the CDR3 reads TGTGCCAGCAGCTTAAGACAGGGGGCGAATCGAGAGACCCAGTACTTC.

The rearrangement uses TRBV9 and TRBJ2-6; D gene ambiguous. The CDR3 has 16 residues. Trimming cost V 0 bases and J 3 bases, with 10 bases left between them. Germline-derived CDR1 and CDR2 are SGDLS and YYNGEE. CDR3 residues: CASSVVSGYGANVLTF. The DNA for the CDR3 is TGTGCCAGCAGCGTAGTGTCCGGTTATGGGGCCAACGTCCTGACTTTC. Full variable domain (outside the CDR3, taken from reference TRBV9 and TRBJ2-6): DSGVTQTPKHLITATGQRVTLRCSPRSGDLSVYWYQQSLDQGLQFLIQYYNGEERAKGNILERFSAQQFPDLHSELNLSSLELGDSALYFCASSVVSGYGANVLTFGAGSRLTVL.

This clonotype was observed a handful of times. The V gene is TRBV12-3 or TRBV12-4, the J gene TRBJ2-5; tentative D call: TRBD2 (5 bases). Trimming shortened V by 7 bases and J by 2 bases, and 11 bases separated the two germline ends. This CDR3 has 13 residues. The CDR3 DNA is TGTGCCAGCAAAGTCGAGGGTCAAGAGACCCAGTACTTC. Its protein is CASKVEGQETQYF.

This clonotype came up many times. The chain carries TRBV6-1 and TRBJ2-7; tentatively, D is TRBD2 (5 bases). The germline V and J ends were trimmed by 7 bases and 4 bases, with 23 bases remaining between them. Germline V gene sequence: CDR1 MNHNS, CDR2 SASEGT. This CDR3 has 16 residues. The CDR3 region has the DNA TGTGCCAGCATGGAACCAGGAGGCCCGGCTAAATACGAGCAGTACTTC. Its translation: CASMEPGGPAKYEQYF.

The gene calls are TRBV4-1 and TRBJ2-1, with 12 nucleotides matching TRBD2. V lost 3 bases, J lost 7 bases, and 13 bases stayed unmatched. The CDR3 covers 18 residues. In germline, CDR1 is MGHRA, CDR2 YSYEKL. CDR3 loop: CASSHPMEGTSGGNEQFF. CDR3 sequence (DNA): TGCGCCAGCAGCCATCCAATGGAGGGCACTAGCGGGGGGAATGAGCAGTTCTTC.

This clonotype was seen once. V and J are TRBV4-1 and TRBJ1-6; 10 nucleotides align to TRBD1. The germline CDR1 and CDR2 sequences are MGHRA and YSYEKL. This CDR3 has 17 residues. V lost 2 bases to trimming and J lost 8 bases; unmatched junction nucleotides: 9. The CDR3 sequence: CASSQSPGQGLDSPLHF. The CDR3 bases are TGCGCCAGCAGCCAATCCCCGGGACAGGGGCTTGATTCACCCCTCCACTTT.

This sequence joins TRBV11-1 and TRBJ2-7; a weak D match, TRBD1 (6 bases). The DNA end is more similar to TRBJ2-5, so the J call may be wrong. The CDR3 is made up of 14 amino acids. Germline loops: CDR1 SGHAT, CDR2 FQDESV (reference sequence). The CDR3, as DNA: TGTGCCAGCAGCCGAAAATTCCAGGGGGAGACCCAGTACTTC. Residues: CASSRKFQGETQYF.

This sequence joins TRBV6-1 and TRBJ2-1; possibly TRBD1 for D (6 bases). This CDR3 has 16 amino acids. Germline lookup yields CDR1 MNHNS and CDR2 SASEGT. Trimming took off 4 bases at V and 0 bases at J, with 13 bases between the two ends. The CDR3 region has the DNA TGTGCCAGCAGTGGGGGGCAACCGAGCTCCTACAATGAGCAGTTCTTC. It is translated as CASSGGQPSSYNEQFF.